This paragraph covers one TCR beta chain sequence. Its antigen is undetermined. From the reads, TCRdb called clonotypes with MiXCR, one entry per CDR3 protein. The data hold fewer than 200,000 distinct CDR3 sequences, with approximately 19% observed a single time. These data originate in a study of T cell repertoires in cytomegalovirus infection. Overall study: It was the public TCR beta signatures that indicated both CMV infection and matching HLA type. Findings of the study overall: Identification of carriers of CMV plus the relevant HLA was performed using cumulative public TCR beta family frequency. Clonotypes of TCR beta that were HLA-C-restricted and CMV-specific dominated the ex vivo response.

In germline, CDR1 is KGHSH, CDR2 LQKENI. The CDR3 runs to 18 residues. The ends were cut back, 3 bases at V and 2 bases at J, with 21 bases in the middle. Sequencing input: PBMCs. The rearrangement links TRBV18 to TRBJ2-3; possible D gene TRBD2, 6 bases. The clonotype comes from a human donor in good health (CMV status not recorded). Some clones in this sample may be carry-over from other donors' samples. CDR3: CASSPKSGLLANTDTQYF. The CDR3, as DNA: TGTGCCAGCTCACCGAAATCGGGACTCCTGGCTAACACAGATACGCAGTATTTT.